Presented here are 12 T cell receptor beta chains from one specimen sequenced in a study of cytomegalovirus exposure and HLA in healthy donors. The PCR had 60 Vbeta and 13 Jbeta primers. Method: immunoSEQ multiplex PCR; TCRdb's copy keeps in-frame clones and lacks some. The table lists around 130,000 clones, approximately 81% of them singletons. The sample consisted of PBMCs. The receptors derive from a man aged 18 to 30 in good health and CMV-seronegative.

V usage is TRBV6-1 and J usage is TRBJ1-2; no reliable D call. This CDR3 region has 15 residues. Germline lookup yields CDR1 MNHNS and CDR2 SASEGT. V shed 3 bases and J shed 4 bases, with 15 bases lying between them. The CDR3 region is CASSDQATVPYGYTF. In DNA form, the CDR3 reads TGTGCCAGCAGTGACCAAGCTACCGTGCCCTATGGCTACACCTTC.

The genes are TRBV30 and TRBJ2-7; possibly TRBD2 for D (5 bases). Between the trimmed V and J ends, which lost 5 bases and 6 bases, there was a span of 8 bases. From germline, CDR1 is GTSNPN and CDR2 SVGIG (reference sequence). The CDR3 length is 10 residues. The CDR3 nucleotides read TGTGCCTGGGGTGGGAGCGAGCAGTACTTC. Translated: CAWGGSEQYF. Looking up the rest from reference TRBV30 and TRBJ2-7 gives the full variable domain: SQTIHQWPATLVQPVGSPLSLECTVEGTSNPNLYWYRQAAGRGLQLLFYSVGIGQISSEVPQNLSASRPQDRQFILSSKKLLLSDSGFYLCAWGGSEQYFGPGTRLTVT.

The chain carries TRBV6-6 and TRBJ1-6, with D possibly TRBD1 on 5 matching bases. CDR3 size: 15 residues. Germline V gives CDR1 MNHNY, CDR2 SVGAGI (reference sequence). Trimming left V 6 bases short and J 4 bases short, with 13 bases between. CDR3 region: CASSPSRQYNSPLHF. The CDR3 nucleotides are TGTGCCAGCAGCCCCAGTCGACAGTATAATTCACCCCTCCACTTT.

The rearrangement links TRBV6-5 to TRBJ1-5, with a weak D call TRBD1 (6 bases). The V end lost 6 bases, the J end lost 3 bases, and 15 bases lay between the germline ends. CDR1 and CDR2 from the germline V gene are MNHEY and SVGAGI. This CDR3 is 15 amino acids long. Written as DNA, the CDR3 is TGTGCCAGCAGCAGCCAGGGGCTAGTCAATCAGCCCCAGCATTTT. This gives the protein CASSSQGLVNQPQHF.

The rearrangement uses TRBV28 and TRBJ1-5; TRBD1 matches 7 bases. Looked up from germline, CDR1 is MDHEN and CDR2 is SYDVKM. V dropped 5 bases and J dropped 2; count of bases not matched to a gene: 9. This CDR3 is built from 16 residues. The CDR3 DNA reads TGTGCCAGCAGTCGTACCAGGGGGTCTGGCAATCAGCCCCAGCATTTT. It specifies CASSRTRGSGNQPQHF.

The chain employs TRBV5-1 and TRBJ2-4; D is ambiguous. Germline CDR1 and CDR2: SGHRS and YFSETQ. The CDR3 length is 16 residues. Trimming pared 4 bases from V and 1 base from J, leaving 15 bases between. The CDR3, as DNA: TGCGCCAGCAGCCCCAGGATAGGTGAGGCCAAAAACATTCAGTACTTC. It codes for CASSPRIGEAKNIQYF.

Only one count was recorded for this clone. J is TRBJ2-7 and V is TRBV7-9; the D gene is possibly TRBD1 (6 bases). This CDR3 contains 13 residues. Trimming took off 5 bases at V and 9 bases at J, with 17 bases between the two ends. Germline loops: CDR1 SEHNR, CDR2 FQNEAQ (reference sequence). CDR3 sequence reads: CASSPTMTGRQYF. The CDR3 DNA is TGTGCCAGCAGCCCTACTATGACAGGACGGCAGTACTTC.

This chain links TRBV10-3 with TRBJ1-2, with 7 bases matching TRBD1. The junction had 5 bases not matched to a gene; V was cut back by 0 bases and J by 7 bases. This CDR3 has 14 residues. Germline V CDR1 and CDR2: ENHRY, SYGVKD. For the CDR3, the DNA is TGTGCCATCAGTGAGTCGACAGGGATTGTTGGCTACACCTTC. It codes for CAISESTGIVGYTF.

The V call is TRBV7-9, the J call TRBJ2-3; tentative D call: TRBD1 (6 bases). V dropped 2 bases and J dropped 2 bases, with 11 bases sitting between them. In germline, CDR1 is SEHNR, CDR2 FQNEAQ (reference sequence). The CDR3 has 15 residues. The CDR3 coding sequence is TGTGCCAGCAGCTTACGAGACAGGAACACAGATACGCAGTATTTT. Its translation: CASSLRDRNTDTQYF.

J is TRBJ1-1 and V is TRBV7-8; D gene uncertain. Trimming pared 4 bases from V and 3 bases from J, leaving 9 bases between. Germline V gives CDR1 SGHVS, CDR2 FQNEAQ. CDR3 length: 13 residues. The CDR3 reads CASSYDRDTEAFF. The CDR3 DNA follows: TGTGCCAGCAGCTACGATCGGGACACTGAAGCTTTCTTT.

The V call is TRBV28, the J call TRBJ2-3; the D is unclear. V was pared by 7 bases and J by 1 base, with 3 bases between. The CDR3 runs 11 residues. In germline, CDR1 is MDHEN, CDR2 SYDVKM. The CDR3 bases are TGTGCCAGCACGGGCACAGATACGCAGTATTTT. As protein: CASTGTDTQYF.

V gene TRBV29-1 combines with J gene TRBJ1-2; D perhaps matches TRBD1 (5 bases). Trimming removed 2 bases at V and 4 bases at J, with 17 bases between. From germline, CDR1 is SQVTM and CDR2 ANQGSEA. The length of the CDR3 is 15 residues. The DNA for the CDR3 is TGCAGCGTTGAATCGCGGGGGGTAGGGTCCTATGGCTACACCTTC. Translation gives CSVESRGVGSYGYTF.